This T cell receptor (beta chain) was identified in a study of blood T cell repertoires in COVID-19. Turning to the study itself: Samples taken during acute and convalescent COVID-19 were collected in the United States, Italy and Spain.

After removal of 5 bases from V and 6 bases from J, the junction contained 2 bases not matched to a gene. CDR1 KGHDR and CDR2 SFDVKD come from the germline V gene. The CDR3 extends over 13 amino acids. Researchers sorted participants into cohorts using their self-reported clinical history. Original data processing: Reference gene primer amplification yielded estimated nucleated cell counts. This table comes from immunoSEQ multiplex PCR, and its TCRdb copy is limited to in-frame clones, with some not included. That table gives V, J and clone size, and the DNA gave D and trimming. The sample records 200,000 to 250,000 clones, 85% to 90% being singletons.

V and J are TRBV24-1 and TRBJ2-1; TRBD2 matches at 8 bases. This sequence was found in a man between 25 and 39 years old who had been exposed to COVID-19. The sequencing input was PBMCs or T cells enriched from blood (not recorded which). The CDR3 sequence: CATSVAGGNEQFF. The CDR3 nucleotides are TGTGCCACCAGTGTGGCGGGGGGCAATGAGCAGTTCTTC.